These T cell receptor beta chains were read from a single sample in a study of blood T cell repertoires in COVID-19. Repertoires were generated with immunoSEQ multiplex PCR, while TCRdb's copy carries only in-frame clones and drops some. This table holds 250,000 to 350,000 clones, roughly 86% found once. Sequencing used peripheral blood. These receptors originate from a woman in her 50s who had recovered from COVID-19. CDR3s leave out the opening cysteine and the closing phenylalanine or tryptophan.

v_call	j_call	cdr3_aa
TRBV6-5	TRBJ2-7	ASSKRQGIYYEQY
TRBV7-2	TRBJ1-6	ASSPTGFQGNSPLH
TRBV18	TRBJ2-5	ASSPRGGQETQY
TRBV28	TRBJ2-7	ASRGGGLAGYEQY
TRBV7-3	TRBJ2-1	ASSLIAGLSYNEQF
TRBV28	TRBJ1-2	ASSIRDRDGYT
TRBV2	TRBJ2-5	ASSEAPRMN
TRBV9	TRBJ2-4	ASSDPRRDPKNIQY
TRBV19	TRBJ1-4	ASSTMIQAEKLF
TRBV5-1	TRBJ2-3	ASSGQRDLGTDTQY
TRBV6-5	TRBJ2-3	ASRLAGGPTDTQY